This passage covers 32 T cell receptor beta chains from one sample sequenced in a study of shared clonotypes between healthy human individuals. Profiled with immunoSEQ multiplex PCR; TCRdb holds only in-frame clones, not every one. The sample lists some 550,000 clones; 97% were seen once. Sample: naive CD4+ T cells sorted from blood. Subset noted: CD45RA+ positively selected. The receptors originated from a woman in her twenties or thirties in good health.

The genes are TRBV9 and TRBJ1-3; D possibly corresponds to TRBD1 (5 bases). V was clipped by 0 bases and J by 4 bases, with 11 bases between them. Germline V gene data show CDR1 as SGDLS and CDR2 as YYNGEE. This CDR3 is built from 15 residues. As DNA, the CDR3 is TGTGCCAGCAGCGTAGGAGGGGATGACGGAAACACCATATATTTT. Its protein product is CASSVGGDDGNTIYF.

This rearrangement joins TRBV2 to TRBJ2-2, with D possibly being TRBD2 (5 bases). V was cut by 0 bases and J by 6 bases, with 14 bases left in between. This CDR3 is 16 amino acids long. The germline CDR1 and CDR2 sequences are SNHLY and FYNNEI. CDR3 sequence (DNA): TGTGCCAGCAGTGAAGCGCGGAGAGGGCCCGCCGGGGAGCTGTTTTTT. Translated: CASSEARRGPAGELFF. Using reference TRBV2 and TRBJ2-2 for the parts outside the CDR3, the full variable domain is EPEVTQTPSHQVTQMGQEVILRCVPISNHLYFYWYRQILGQKVEFLVSFYNNEISEKSEIFDDQFSVERPDGSNFTLKIRSTKLEDSAMYFCASSEARRGPAGELFFGEGSRLTVL.

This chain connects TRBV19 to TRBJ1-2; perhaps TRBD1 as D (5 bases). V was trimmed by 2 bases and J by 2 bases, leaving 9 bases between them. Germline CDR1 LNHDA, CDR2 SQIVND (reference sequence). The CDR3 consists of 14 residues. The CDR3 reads CASSIFDSNYGYTF. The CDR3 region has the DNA TGTGCCAGTAGTATATTCGACAGCAACTATGGCTACACCTTC.

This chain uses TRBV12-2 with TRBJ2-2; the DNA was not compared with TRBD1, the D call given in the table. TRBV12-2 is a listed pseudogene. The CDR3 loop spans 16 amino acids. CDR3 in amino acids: CASRLAYRGNTGELFF. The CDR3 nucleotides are TGTGCAAGTCGCTTAGCCTACAGGGGTAACACCGGGGAGCTGTTTTTT.

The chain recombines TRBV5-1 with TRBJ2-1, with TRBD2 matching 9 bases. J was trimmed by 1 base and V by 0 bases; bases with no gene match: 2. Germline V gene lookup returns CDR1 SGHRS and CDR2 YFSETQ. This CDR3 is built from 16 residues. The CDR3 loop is CASSLGLAGSYNEQFF. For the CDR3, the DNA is TGCGCCAGCAGCTTGGGGCTAGCGGGGTCCTACAATGAGCAGTTCTTC.

The CDR3 DNA follows: TGTGCCAGCATCCCCGGGGAGGGAGCCGGGGAGCTGTTTTTT. Translating it yields CASIPGEGAGELFF. The rearrangement joins TRBV2 to TRBJ2-2; TRBD2 matches at 7 bases. There are 14 residues in the CDR3. The J segment lost 6 bases and the V segment lost 7 bases, leaving 8 bases of the junction unmatched. Germline V gene data show CDR1 as SNHLY and CDR2 as FYNNEI.

This CDR3 is CASSPSLAGMYEQYF. CDR3 nucleotide sequence: TGCGCCAGCAGCCCCTCCCTAGCCGGGATGTACGAGCAGTACTTC. This chain uses TRBV5-1 with TRBJ2-5; D perhaps matches TRBD2 (5 bases). The J call may be in error: the DNA end matches TRBJ2-7 better. CDR1 is SGHRS, CDR2 YFSETQ, per germline. CDR3 length: 15 residues.

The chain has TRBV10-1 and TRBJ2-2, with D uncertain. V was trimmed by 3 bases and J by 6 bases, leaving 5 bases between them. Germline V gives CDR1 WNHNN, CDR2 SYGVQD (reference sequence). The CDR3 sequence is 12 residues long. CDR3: CASSDFPGELFF. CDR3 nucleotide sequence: TGCGCCAGCAGTGACTTCCCCGGGGAGCTGTTTTTT.

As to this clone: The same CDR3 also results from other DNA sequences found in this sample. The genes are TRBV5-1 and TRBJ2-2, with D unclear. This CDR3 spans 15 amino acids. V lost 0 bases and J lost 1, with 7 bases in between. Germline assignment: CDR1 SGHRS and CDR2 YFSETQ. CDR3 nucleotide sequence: TGCGCCAGCAGCTTGGCTGGTGGGAACACCGGGGAGCTGTTTTTT. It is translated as CASSLAGGNTGELFF.

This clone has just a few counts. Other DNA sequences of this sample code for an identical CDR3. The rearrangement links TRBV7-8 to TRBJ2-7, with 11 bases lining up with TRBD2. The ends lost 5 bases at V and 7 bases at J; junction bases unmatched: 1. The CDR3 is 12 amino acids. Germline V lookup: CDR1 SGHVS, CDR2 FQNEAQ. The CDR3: CASSRLAGEQYF. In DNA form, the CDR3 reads TGTGCCAGCAGCCGACTAGCGGGAGAGCAGTACTTC.

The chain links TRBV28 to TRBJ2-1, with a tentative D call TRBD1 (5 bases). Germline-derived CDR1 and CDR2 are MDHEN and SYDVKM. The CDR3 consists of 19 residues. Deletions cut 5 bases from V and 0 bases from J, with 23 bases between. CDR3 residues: CASSPSGPTASSSYNEQFF. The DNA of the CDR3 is TGTGCCAGCAGTCCCTCCGGGCCGACAGCATCAAGCTCCTACAATGAGCAGTTCTTC.

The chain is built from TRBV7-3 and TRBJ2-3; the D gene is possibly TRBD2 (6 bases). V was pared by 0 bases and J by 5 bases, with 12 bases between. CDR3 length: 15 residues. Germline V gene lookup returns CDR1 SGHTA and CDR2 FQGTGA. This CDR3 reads CASSLTGSNRDTQYF. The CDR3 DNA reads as TGTGCCAGCAGCTTAACCGGGAGCAACAGAGATACGCAGTATTTT.

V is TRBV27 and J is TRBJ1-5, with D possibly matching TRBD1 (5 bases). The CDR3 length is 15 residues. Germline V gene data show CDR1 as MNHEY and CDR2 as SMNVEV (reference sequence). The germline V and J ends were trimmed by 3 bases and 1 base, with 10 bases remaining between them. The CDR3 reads CASSFQGRSNQPQHF. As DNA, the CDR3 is TGTGCCAGCAGTTTTCAGGGTAGGAGCAATCAGCCCCAGCATTTT.

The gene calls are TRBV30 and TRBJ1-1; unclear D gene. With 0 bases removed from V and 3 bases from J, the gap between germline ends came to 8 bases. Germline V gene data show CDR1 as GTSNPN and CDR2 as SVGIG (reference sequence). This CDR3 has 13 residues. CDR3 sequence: CAWSVHGDTEAFF. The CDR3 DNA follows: TGTGCCTGGAGTGTACACGGAGACACTGAAGCTTTCTTT.

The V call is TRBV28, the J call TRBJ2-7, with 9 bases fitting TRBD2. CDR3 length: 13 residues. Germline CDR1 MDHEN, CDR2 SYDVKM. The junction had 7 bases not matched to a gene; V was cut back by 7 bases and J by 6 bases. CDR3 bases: TGTGCCAGCACTAGCGGGGTGGGTTTCGAGCAGTACTTC. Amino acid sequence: CASTSGVGFEQYF.

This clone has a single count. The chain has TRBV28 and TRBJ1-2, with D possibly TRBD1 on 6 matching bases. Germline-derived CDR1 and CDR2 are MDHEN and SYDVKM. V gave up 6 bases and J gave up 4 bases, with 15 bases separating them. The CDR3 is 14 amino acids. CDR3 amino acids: CASRTTRGGYGYTF. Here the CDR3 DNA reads TGTGCCAGCAGAACAACCAGGGGTGGCTATGGCTACACCTTC.

CDR3 region: CASSSPGQSDYSPLHF. The CDR3 nucleotides read TGTGCCAGCAGTTCGCCGGGACAGAGTGATTATTCACCCCTCCACTTT. The chain uses TRBV6-5 and TRBJ1-6, with 7 bases fitting TRBD1. Losses at the gene ends were 4 bases for V and 8 bases for J; bases not matched to a gene: 11. There are 16 residues in the CDR3. CDR1 is MNHEY, CDR2 SVGAGI, per germline.

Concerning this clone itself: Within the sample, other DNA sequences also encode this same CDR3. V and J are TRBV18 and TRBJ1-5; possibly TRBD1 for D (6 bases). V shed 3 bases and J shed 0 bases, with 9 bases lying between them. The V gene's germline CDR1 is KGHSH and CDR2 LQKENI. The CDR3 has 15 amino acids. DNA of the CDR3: TGTGCCAGCTCACCCTTAGGGGGTAGCAATCAGCCCCAGCATTTT. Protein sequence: CASSPLGGSNQPQHF.

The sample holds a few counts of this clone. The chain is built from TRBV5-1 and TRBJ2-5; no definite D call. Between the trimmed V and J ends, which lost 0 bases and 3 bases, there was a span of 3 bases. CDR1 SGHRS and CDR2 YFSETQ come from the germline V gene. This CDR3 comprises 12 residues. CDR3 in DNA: TGCGCCAGCAGCTTGGACGAAGAGACCCAGTACTTC. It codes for CASSLDEETQYF.

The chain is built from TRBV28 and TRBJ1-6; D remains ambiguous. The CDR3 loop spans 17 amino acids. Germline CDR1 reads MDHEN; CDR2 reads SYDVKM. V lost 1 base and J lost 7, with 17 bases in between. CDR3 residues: CASSLSVGGSGNSPLHF. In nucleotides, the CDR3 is TGTGCCAGCAGTTTATCTGTCGGTGGAAGTGGGAATTCACCCCTCCACTTT.

The CDR3 loop reads CASRRQGAPIFYGYTF. CDR3 DNA: TGTGCCAGTCGCCGACAGGGGGCCCCGATCTTCTATGGCTACACCTTC. The J gene is TRBJ1-2, the V gene TRBV19; TRBD1 matches at 10 bases. The germline CDR1 and CDR2 sequences are LNHDA and SQIVND (reference sequence). V was pared by 8 bases and J by 4 bases, with 13 bases of the junction left unmatched. The CDR3 covers 16 residues.

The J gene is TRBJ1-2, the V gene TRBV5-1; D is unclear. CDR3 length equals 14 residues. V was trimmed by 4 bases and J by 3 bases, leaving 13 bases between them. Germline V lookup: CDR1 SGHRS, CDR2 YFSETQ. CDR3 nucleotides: TGCGCCAGCAGCCGCCCAACTCTCTACTATGGCTACACCTTC. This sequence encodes CASSRPTLYYGYTF.

Written as DNA, the CDR3 is TGTGCCAGCAGCTTACAGGGGGCGCGGGAGACCCAGTACTTC. This translates into CASSLQGARETQYF. V usage is TRBV5-4 and J usage is TRBJ2-5; 9 positions match TRBD1. CDR3 size: 14 residues. CDR1 is SGHNT, CDR2 YYREEE, per germline (reference sequence). J gave up 5 bases and V 2 bases, and 4 bases lay outside the gene matches.

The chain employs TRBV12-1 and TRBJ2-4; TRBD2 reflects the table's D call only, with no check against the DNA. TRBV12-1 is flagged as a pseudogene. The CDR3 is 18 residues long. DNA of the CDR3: TGTGCCAGCAGCCGCTGGGGGCGGGAGGGTTATTCCAAAAACATTCAGTACTTC. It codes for CASSRWGREGYSKNIQYF.

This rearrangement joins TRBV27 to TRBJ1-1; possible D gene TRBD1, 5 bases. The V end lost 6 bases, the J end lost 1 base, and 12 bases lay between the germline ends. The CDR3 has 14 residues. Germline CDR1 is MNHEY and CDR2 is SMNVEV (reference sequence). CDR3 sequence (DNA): TGTGCCAGCAGAAGGGGCATGGAGAACACTGAAGCTTTCTTT. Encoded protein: CASRRGMENTEAFF.

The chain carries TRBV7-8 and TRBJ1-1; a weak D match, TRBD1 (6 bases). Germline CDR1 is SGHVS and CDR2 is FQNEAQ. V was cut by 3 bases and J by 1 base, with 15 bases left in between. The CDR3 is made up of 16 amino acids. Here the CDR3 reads CASSFGGPGRNTEAFF. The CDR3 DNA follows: TGTGCCAGCAGCTTCGGGGGGCCAGGGCGGAACACTGAAGCTTTCTTT. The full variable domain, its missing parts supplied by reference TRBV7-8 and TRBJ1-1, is GAGVSQSPRYKVAKRGQDVALRCDPISGHVSLFWYQQALGQGPEFLTYFQNEAQLDKSGLPSDRFFAERPEGSVSTLKIQRTQQEDSAVYLCASSFGGPGRNTEAFFGQGTRLTVV.

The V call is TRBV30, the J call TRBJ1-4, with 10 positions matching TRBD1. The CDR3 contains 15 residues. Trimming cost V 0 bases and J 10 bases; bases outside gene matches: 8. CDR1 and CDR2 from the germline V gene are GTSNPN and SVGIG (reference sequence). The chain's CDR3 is CAWSVQGQGSTKLFF. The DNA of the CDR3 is TGTGCCTGGAGTGTACAGGGACAGGGGTCAACAAAACTGTTTTTT.

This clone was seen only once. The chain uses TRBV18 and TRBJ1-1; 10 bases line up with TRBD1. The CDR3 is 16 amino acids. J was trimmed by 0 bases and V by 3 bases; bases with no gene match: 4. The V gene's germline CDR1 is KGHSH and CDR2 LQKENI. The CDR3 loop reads CASSPDRGTMNTEAFF. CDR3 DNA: TGTGCCAGCTCACCGGACAGGGGGACCATGAACACTGAAGCTTTCTTT.

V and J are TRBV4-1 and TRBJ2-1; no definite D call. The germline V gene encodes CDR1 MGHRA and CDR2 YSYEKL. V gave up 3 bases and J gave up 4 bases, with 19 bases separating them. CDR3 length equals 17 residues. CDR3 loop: CASSHHSRREEYNEQFF. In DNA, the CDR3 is TGCGCCAGCAGCCACCATAGCCGGCGCGAAGAGTACAATGAGCAGTTCTTC.

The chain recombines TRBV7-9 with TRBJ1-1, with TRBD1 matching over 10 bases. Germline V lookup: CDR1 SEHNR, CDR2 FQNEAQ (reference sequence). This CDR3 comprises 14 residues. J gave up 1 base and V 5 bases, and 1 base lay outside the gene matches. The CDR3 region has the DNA TGTGCCAGCAGCGGACAGGGGGAGAACACTGAAGCTTTCTTT. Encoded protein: CASSGQGENTEAFF.

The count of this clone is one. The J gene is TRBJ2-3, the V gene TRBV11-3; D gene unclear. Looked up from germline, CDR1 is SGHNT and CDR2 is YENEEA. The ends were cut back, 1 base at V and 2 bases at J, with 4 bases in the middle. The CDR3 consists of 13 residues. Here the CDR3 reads CASSLVVTDTQYF. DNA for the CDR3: TGTGCCAGCAGCTTAGTGGTCACAGATACGCAGTATTTT.

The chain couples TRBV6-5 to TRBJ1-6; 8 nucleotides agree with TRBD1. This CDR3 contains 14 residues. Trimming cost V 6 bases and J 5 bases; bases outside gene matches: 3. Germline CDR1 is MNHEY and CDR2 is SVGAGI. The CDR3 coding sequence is TGTGCCAGCAGAAACAGGGGGAATAATTCACCCCTCCACTTT. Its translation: CASRNRGNNSPLHF.